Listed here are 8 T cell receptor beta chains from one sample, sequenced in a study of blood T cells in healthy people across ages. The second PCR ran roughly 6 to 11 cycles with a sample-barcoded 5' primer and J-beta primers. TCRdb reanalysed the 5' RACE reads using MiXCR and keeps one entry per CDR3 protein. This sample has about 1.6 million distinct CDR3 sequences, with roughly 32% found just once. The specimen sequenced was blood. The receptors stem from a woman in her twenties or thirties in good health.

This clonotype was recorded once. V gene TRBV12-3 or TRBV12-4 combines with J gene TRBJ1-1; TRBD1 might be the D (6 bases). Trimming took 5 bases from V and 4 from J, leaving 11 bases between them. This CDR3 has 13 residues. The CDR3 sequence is CASSRGGTTEAFF. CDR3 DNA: TGTGCCAGCAGTAGAGGGGGGACCACTGAAGCTTTCTTT.

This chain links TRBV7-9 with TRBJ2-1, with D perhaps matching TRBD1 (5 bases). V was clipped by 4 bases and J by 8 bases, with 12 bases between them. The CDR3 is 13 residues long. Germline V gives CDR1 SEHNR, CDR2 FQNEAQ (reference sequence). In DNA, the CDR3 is TGTGCCAGCAGCTCAGGGAATGGCGATGAGCAGTTCTTC. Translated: CASSSGNGDEQFF.

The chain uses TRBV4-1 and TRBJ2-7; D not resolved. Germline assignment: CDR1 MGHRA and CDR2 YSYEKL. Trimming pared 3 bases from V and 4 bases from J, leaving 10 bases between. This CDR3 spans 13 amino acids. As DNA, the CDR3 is TGCGCCAGCAGCCAGGAACACCTGTACGAGCAGTACTTC. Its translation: CASSQEHLYEQYF.

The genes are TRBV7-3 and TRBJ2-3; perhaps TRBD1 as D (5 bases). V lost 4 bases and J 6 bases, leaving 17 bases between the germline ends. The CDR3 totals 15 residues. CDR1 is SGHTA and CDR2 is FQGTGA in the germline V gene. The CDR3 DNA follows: TGTGCCAGCAGCTCGGCAGGGTACTCGAGGGATACGCAGTATTTT. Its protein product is CASSSAGYSRDTQYF.

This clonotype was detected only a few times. CDR3 coding DNA: TGCGCCAGCAGCCAACCTCAAGGGGCGGGGAATGGGGAGACCCAGTACTTC. Translating gives CASSQPQGAGNGETQYF. The chain couples TRBV4-1 to TRBJ2-5, with D perhaps matching TRBD2 (6 bases). The germline CDR1 and CDR2 sequences are MGHRA and YSYEKL. Trimming removed 2 bases from V and 5 bases from J, with 21 bases in between. The CDR3 length is 17 residues.

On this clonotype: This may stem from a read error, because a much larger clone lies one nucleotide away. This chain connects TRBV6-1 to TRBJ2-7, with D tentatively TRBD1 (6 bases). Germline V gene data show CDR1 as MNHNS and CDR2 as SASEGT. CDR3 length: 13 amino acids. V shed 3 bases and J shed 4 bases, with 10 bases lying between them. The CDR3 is CASSEHRVYEQYF. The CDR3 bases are TGTGCCAGCAGTGAGCACAGGGTTTACGAGCAGTACTTC.

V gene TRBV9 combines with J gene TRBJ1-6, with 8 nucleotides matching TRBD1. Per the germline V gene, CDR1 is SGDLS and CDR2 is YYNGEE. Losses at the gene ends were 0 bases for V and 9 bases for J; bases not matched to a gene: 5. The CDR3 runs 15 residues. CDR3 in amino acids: CASSVAGTGGSPLHF. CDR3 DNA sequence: TGTGCCAGCAGCGTAGCCGGGACAGGAGGTTCACCCCTCCACTTT.

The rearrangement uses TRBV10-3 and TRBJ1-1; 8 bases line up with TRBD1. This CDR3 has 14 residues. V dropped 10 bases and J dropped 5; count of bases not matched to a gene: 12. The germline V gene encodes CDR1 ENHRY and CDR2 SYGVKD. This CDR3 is CATNRWTGKTEAFF. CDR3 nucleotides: TGTGCCACCAACCGCTGGACAGGGAAGACTGAAGCTTTCTTT.